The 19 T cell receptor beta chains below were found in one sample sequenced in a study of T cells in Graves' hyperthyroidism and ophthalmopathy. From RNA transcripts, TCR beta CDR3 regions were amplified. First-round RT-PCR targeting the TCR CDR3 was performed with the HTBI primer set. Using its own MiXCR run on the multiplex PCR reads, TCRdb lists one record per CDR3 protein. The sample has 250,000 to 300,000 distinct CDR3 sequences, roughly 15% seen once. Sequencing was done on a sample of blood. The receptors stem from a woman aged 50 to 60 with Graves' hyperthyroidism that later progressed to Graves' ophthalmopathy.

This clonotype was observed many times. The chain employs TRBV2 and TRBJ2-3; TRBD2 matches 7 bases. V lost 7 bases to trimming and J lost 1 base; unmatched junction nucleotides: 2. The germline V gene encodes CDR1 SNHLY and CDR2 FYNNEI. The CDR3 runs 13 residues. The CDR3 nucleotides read TGTGCCAGCAACCGGGGGGGCACAGATACGCAGTATTTT. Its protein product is CASNRGGTDTQYF. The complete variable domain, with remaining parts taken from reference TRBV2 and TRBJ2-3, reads EPEVTQTPSHQVTQMGQEVILRCVPISNHLYFYWYRQILGQKVEFLVSFYNNEISEKSEIFDDQFSVERPDGSNFTLKIRSTKLEDSAMYFCASNRGGTDTQYFGPGTRLTVL.

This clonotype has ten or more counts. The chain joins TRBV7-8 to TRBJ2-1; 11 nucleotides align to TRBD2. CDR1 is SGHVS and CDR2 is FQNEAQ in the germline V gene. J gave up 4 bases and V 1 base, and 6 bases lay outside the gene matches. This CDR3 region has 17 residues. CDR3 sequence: CASSLVGTSGLYNEQFF. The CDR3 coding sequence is TGTGCCAGCAGCTTAGTGGGGACTAGCGGATTATACAATGAGCAGTTCTTC.

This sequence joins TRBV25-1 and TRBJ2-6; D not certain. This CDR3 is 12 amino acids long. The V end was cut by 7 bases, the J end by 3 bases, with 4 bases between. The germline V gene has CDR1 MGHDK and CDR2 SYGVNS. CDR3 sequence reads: CASIGGANVLTF. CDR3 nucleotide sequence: TGTGCCAGCATCGGTGGGGCCAACGTCCTGACTTTC.

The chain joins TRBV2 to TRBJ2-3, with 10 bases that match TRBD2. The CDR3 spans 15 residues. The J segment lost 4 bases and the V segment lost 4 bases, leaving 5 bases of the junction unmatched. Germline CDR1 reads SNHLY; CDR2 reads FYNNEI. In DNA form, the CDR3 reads TGTGCCAGCAGTGGGCTAGCGGGAGCTTCAGATACGCAGTATTTT. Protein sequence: CASSGLAGASDTQYF.

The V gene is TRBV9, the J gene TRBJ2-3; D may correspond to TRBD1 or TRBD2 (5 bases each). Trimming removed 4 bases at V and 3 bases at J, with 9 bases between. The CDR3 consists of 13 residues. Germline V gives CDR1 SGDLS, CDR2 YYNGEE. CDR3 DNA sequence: TGTGCCAGCAGCTCCTGGGGGACAGATACGCAGTATTTT. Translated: CASSSWGTDTQYF.

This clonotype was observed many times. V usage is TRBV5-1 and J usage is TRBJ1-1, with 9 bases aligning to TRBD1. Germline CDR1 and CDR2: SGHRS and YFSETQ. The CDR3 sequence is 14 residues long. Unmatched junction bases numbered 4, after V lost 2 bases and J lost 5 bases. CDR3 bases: TGCGCCAGCAGCTTTTCGACAGGGGGGACTGAAGCTTTCTTT. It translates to CASSFSTGGTEAFF.

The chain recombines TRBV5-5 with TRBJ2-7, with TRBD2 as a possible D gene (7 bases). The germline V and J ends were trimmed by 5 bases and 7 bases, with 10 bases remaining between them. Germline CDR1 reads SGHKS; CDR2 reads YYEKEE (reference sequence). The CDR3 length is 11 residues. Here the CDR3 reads CASRKGGEQYF. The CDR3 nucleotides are TGTGCCAGCAGAAAGGGGGGGGAGCAGTACTTC.

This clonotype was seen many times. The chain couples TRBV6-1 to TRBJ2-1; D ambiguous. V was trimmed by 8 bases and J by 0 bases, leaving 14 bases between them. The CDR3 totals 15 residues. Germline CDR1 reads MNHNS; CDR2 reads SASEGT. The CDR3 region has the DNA TGTGCCAGCCGCGTGTGGGTACCCTCCTACAATGAGCAGTTCTTC. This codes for CASRVWVPSYNEQFF.

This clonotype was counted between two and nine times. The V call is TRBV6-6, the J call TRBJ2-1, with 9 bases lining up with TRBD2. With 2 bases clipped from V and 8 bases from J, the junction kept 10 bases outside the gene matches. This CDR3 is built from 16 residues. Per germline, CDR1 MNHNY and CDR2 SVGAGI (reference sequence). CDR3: CASSYGSSGRPDEQFF. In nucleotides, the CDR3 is TGTGCCAGCAGTTACGGGAGTAGCGGGAGACCCGATGAGCAGTTCTTC.

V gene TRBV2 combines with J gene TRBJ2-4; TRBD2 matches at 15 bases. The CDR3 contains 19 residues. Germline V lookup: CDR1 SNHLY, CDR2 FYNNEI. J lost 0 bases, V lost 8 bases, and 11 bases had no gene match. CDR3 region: CASGGVGLAGGGAKNIQYF. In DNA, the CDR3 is TGTGCCAGCGGGGGGGTGGGACTAGCGGGAGGTGGAGCCAAAAACATTCAGTACTTC.

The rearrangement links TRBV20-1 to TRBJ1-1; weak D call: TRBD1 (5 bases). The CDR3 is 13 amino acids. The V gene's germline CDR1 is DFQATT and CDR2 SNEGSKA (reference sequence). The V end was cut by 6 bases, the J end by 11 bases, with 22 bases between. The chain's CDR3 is CSARGDGRLGAFF. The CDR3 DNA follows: TGCAGTGCCCGCGGGGACGGAAGGTTAGGTGCTTTCTTT.

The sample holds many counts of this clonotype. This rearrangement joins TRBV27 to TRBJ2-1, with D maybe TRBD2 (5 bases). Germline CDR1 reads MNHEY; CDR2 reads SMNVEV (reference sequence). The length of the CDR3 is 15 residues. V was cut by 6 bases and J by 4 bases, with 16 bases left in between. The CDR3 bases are TGTGCCAGCAGATCGGCGGGTTGGGGTTACAATGAGCAGTTCTTC. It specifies CASRSAGWGYNEQFF.

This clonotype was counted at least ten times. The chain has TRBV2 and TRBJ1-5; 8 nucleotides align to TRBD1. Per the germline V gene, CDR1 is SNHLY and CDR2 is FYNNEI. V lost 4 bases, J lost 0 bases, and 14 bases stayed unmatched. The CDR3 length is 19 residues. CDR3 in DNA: TGTGCCAGCAGTGTGGATACCAGGGGGCGGCTGTATAGCAATCAGCCCCAGCATTTT. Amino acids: CASSVDTRGRLYSNQPQHF.

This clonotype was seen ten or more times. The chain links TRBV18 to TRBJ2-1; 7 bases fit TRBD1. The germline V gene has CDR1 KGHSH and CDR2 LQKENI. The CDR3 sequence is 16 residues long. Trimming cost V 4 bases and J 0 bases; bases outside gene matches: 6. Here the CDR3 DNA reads TGTGCCAGCTCACTCGGACAGGCGAGCTCCTACAATGAGCAGTTCTTC. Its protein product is CASSLGQASSYNEQFF. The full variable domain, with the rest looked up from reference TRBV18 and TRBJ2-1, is NAGVMQNPRHLVRRRGQEARLRCSPMKGHSHVYWYRQLPEEGLKFMVYLQKENIIDESGMPKERFSAEFPKEGPSILRIQQVVRGDSAAYFCASSLGQASSYNEQFFGPGTRLTVL.

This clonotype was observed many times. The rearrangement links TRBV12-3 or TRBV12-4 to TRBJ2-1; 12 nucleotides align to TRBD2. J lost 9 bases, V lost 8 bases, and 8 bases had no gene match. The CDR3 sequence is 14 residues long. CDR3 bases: TGTGCCAGCTCGAGACTAGCGGGAGTGGGTGAGCAGTTCTTC. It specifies CASSRLAGVGEQFF.

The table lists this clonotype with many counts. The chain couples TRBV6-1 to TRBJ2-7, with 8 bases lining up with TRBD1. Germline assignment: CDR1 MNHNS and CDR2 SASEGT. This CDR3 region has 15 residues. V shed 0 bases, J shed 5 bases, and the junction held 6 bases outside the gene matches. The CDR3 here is CASSEAGQGANEQYF. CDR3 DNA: TGTGCCAGCAGTGAAGCGGGGCAGGGGGCAAACGAGCAGTACTTC.

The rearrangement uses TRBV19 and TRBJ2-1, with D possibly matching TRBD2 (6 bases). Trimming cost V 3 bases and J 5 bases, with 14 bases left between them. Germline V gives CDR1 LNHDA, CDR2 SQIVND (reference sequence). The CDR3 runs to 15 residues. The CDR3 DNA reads TGTGCCAGTAGTATTGTCGGTGGCGGGAACAATGAGCAGTTCTTC. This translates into CASSIVGGGNNEQFF.

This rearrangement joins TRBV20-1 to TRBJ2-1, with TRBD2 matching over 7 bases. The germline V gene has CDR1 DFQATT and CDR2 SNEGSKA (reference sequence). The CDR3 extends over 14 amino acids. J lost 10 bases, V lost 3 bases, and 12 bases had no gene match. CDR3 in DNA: TGCAGTGCTAGTGGGACTACCACTCGAGGGGAGCAGTTCTTC. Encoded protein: CSASGTTTRGEQFF.

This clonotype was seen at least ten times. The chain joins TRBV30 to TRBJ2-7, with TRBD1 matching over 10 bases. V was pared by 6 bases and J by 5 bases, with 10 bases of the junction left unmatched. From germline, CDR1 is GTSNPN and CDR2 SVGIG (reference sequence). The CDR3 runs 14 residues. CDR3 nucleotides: TGTGCCTGTGATAGGGGACAGGGGCTAGACGAGCAGTACTTC. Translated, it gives CACDRGQGLDEQYF.